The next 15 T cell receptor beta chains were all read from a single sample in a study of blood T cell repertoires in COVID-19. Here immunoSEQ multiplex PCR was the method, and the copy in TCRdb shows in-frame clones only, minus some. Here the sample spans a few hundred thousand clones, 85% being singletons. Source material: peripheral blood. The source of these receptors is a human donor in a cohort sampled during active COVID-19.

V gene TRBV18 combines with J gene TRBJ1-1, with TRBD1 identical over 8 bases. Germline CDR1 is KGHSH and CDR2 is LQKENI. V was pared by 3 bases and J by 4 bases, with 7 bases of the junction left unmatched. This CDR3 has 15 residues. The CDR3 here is CASSPETGVPTEAFF. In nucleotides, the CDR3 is TGTGCCAGCTCACCGGAGACAGGGGTGCCCACTGAAGCTTTCTTT.

CDR3 sequence: CASSPQTGLASKNIQYF. CDR3 bases: TGTGCCAGCTCACCACAAACGGGACTAGCGTCCAAAAACATTCAGTACTTC. The V call is TRBV18, the J call TRBJ2-4; 10 nucleotides align to TRBD2. From germline, CDR1 is KGHSH and CDR2 LQKENI. The junction had 5 bases not matched to a gene; V was cut back by 1 base and J by 2 bases. CDR3 length equals 17 residues.

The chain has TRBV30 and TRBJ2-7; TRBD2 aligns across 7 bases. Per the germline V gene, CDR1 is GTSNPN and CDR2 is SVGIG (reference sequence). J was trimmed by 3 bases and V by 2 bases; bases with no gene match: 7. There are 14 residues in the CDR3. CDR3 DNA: TGTGCCTGGAGTTGGGCCGGGGGGATCTACGAGCAGTACTTC. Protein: CAWSWAGGIYEQYF.

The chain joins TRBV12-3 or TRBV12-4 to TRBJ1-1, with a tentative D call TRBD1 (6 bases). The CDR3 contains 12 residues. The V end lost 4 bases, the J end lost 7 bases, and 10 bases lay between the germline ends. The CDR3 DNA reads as TGTGCCAGCAGTTCGGGAGGGGGTGAAGCTTTCTTT. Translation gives CASSSGGGEAFF.

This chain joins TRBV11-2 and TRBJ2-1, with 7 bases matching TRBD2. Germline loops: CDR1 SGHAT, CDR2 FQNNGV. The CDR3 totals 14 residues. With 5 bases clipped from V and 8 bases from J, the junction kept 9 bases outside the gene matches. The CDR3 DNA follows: TGTGCCAGCAGCGCCGGGGGGACGTACCATGAGCAGTTCTTC. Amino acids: CASSAGGTYHEQFF. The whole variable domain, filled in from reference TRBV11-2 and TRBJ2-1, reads EAGVAQSPRYKIIEKRQSVAFWCNPISGHATLYWYQQILGQGPKLLIQFQNNGVVDDSQLPKDRFSAERLKGVDSTLKIQPAKLEDSAVYLCASSAGGTYHEQFFGPGTRLTVL.

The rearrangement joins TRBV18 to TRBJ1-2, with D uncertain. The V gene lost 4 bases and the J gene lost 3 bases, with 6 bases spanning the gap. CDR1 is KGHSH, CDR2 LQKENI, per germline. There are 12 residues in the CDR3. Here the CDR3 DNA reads TGTGCCAGCTCACGGAGGGACTATGGCTACACCTTC. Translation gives CASSRRDYGYTF.

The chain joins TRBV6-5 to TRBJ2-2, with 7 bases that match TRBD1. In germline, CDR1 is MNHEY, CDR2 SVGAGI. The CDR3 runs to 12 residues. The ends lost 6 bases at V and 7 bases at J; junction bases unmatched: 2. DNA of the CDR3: TGTGCCAGCAGGACAGGGTACGGGGAGCTGTTTTTT. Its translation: CASRTGYGELFF.

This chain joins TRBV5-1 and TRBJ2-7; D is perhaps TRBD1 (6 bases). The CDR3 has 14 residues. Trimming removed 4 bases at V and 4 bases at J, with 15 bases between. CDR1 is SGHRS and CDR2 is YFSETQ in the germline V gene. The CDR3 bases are TGCGCCAGCAGCCCATCAACAGGGTTTTACGAGCAGTACTTC. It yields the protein CASSPSTGFYEQYF.

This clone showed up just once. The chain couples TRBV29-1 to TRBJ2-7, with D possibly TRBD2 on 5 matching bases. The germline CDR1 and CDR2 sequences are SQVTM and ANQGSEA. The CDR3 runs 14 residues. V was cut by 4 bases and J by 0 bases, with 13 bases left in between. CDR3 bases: TGCAGCGTTGCCCACGGGGTAAGCTCCTACGAGCAGTACTTC. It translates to CSVAHGVSSYEQYF.

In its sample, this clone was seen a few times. CDR3 DNA: TGCGCCAGCAGCTTGGCCGGACTAGCGGGGGGCCTAGCCAAAAACATTCAGTACTTC. Translated, it gives CASSLAGLAGGLAKNIQYF. V usage is TRBV5-1 and J usage is TRBJ2-4, with 14 positions matching TRBD2. This CDR3 is 19 amino acids long. The germline CDR1 and CDR2 sequences are SGHRS and YFSETQ. V trimming: 0 bases; J trimming: 0 bases; junction bases outside the gene matches: 5. Variable domain in full (rest from reference TRBV5-1 and TRBJ2-4): KAGVTQTPRYLIKTRGQQVTLSCSPISGHRSVSWYQQTPGQGLQFLFEYFSETQRNKGNFPGRFSGRQFSNSRSEMNVSTLELGDSALYLCASSLAGLAGGLAKNIQYFGAGTRLSVL.

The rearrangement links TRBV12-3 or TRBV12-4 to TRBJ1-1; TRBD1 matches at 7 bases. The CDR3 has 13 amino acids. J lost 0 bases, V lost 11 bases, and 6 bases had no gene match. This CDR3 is CAGRDSLNTEAFF. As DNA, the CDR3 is TGTGCCGGAAGGGACAGCTTGAACACTGAAGCTTTCTTT.

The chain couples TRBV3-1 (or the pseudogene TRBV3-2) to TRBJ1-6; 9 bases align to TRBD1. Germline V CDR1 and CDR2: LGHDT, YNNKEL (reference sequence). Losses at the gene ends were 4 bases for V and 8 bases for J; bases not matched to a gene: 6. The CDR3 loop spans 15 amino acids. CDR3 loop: CASSLRDRAYSPLHF. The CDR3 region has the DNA TGTGCCAGCAGCCTCCGGGACAGGGCCTATTCACCCCTCCACTTT.

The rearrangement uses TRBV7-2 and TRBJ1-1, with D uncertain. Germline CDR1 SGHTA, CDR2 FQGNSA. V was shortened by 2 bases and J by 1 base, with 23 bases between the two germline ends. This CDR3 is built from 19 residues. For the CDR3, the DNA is TGTGCCAGCAGCTTAATACTTTGGGGAATCGGAGGGAGGAACACTGAAGCTTTCTTT. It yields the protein CASSLILWGIGGRNTEAFF.

CDR3 amino acids: CASRTQRYTEAFF. CDR3 coding DNA: TGTGCCAGTCGCACACAGAGATACACTGAAGCTTTCTTT. V gene TRBV2 combines with J gene TRBJ1-1; D call uncertain. Trimming took off 9 bases at V and 3 bases at J, with 14 bases between the two ends. The CDR3 covers 13 residues. From germline, CDR1 is SNHLY and CDR2 FYNNEI.

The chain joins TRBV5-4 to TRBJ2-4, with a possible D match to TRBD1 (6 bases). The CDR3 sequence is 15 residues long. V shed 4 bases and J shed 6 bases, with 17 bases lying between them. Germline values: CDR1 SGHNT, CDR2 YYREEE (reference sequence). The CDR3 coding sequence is TGTGCCAGCAGCCTTGAGCGAGGACAGATAAACATTCAGTACTTC. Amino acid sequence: CASSLERGQINIQYF.